One and the same sample provided the 25 T cell receptor beta chains below, sequenced in a study of shared clonotypes between healthy human individuals. Some clones are missing from TCRdb's copy, which holds only in-frame ones; the method was immunoSEQ multiplex PCR. The sample has some 1.5 million clones; around 95% are singletons. Sequences were obtained from naive CD4+ T cells sorted from blood. Subset denoted: CD45RA+ positively selected. These receptors all stem from a man aged 25 to 40 in good health.

The genes are TRBV14 and TRBJ2-3; TRBD2 matches at 7 bases. CDR1 and CDR2 (germline): SGHDN, FVKESK. J lost 6 bases, V lost 2 bases, and 14 bases had no gene match. The CDR3 spans 17 residues. The CDR3 coding sequence is TGTGCCAGCAGCCAATCACATGCAGCGGGATGGGGTGATACGCAGTATTTT. It specifies CASSQSHAAGWGDTQYF.

The chain has TRBV5-1 and TRBJ2-7; 9 bases agree with TRBD1. J gave up 1 base and V 4 bases, and 6 bases lay outside the gene matches. Germline CDR1 SGHRS, CDR2 YFSETQ. This CDR3 has 15 amino acids. The CDR3 DNA sequence: TGCGCCAGCAGCCCACTGGGACAGGGATCCTACGAGCAGTACTTC. Its translation: CASSPLGQGSYEQYF.

The J gene is TRBJ1-5, the V gene TRBV2; D gene unclear. This CDR3 has 14 amino acids. V lost 4 bases, J lost 5 bases, and 12 bases lay in between. The germline CDR1 and CDR2 sequences are SNHLY and FYNNEI. CDR3 DNA sequence: TGTGCCAGCAGTGGAACGGCTGGCGATCAGCCCCAGCATTTT. It specifies CASSGTAGDQPQHF.

CDR3 DNA sequence: TGTGCCAGCAGTTATGGGGTGACAGGGGGCTATGGCTACACCTTC. It encodes CASSYGVTGGYGYTF. The chain is built from TRBV6-5 and TRBJ1-2; 9 positions agree with TRBD1. Germline-derived CDR1 and CDR2 are MNHEY and SVGAGI. V was pared by 3 bases and J by 4 bases, with 6 bases of the junction left unmatched. The CDR3 contains 15 residues.

This chain uses TRBV27 with TRBJ1-1; perhaps TRBD1 as D (5 bases). Germline V lookup: CDR1 MNHEY, CDR2 SMNVEV (reference sequence). The length of the CDR3 is 17 residues. Trimming pared 4 bases from V and 0 bases from J, leaving 18 bases between. The CDR3 here is CASSSDKTWGMNTEAFF. The CDR3 DNA reads as TGTGCCAGCAGTTCAGACAAGACGTGGGGGATGAACACTGAAGCTTTCTTT.

Details on this clone: Distinct nucleotide sequences in the sample also encode this CDR3. The chain couples TRBV29-1 to TRBJ2-1; D gene uncertain. Germline V lookup: CDR1 SQVTM, CDR2 ANQGSEA. The CDR3 runs 14 residues. The ends were cut back, 1 base at V and 0 bases at J, with 7 bases in the middle. The CDR3 DNA reads TGCAGCGTTGAAGGCGGATCCTCCTACAATGAGCAGTTCTTC. Translation: CSVEGGSSYNEQFF.

The chain joins TRBV28 to TRBJ2-3; TRBD2 agrees at 8 bases. Germline V gives CDR1 MDHEN, CDR2 SYDVKM. The CDR3 is 17 residues long. Losses at the gene ends were 6 bases for V and 3 bases for J; bases not matched to a gene: 14. This CDR3 is CASSPQGSGSFTDTQYF. CDR3 sequence (DNA): TGTGCCAGCAGCCCTCAGGGGAGCGGGAGTTTTACAGATACGCAGTATTTT.

This clone was recorded only once. This chain connects TRBV14 to TRBJ1-1; the D gene is possibly TRBD1 (6 bases). Trimming removed 4 bases at V and 1 base at J, with 10 bases between. This CDR3 is built from 14 residues. In germline, CDR1 is SGHDN, CDR2 FVKESK. The CDR3 DNA is TGTGCCAGCAGCCGGACAGCCTGGAACACTGAAGCTTTCTTT. Its protein is CASSRTAWNTEAFF.

This clone was detected once. V gene TRBV18 combines with J gene TRBJ2-1; D may correspond to TRBD1 or TRBD2 (5 bases each). The CDR3 sequence is 15 residues long. From germline, CDR1 is KGHSH and CDR2 LQKENI. The ends were cut back, 3 bases at V and 4 bases at J, with 13 bases in the middle. As DNA, the CDR3 is TGTGCCAGCTCACCCGGGGCTAGAGATTACAATGAGCAGTTCTTC. Translating gives CASSPGARDYNEQFF.

This clone was picked up one time. This chain joins TRBV6-1 and TRBJ1-1, with a possible D match to TRBD1 (5 bases). This CDR3 spans 15 amino acids. Per the germline V gene, CDR1 is MNHNS and CDR2 is SASEGT. Trimming took off 4 bases at V and 2 bases at J, with 14 bases between the two ends. The CDR3 is CASSVEGLVNTEAFF. The DNA for the CDR3 is TGTGCCAGCAGTGTTGAGGGACTGGTTAACACTGAAGCTTTCTTT.

This chain connects TRBV5-4 to TRBJ2-2; no clear D gene. V was pared by 0 bases and J by 3 bases, with 3 bases between. Germline CDR1 reads SGHNT; CDR2 reads YYREEE (reference sequence). This CDR3 is built from 13 residues. CDR3 sequence (DNA): TGTGCCAGCAGCTTGGGATACACCGGGGAGCTGTTTTTT. Translating it yields CASSLGYTGELFF.

The V and J genes are TRBV9 and TRBJ2-7; unclear D gene. This CDR3 has 12 amino acids. V was cut by 4 bases and J by 3 bases, with 8 bases left in between. Germline V gene sequence: CDR1 SGDLS, CDR2 YYNGEE. CDR3 sequence: CASSNNSYEQYF. The CDR3 nucleotides read TGTGCCAGCAGCAATAACAGCTACGAGCAGTACTTC.

The chain recombines TRBV4-3 with TRBJ2-7, with TRBD2 matching 13 bases. V lost 1 base, J lost 2 bases, and 5 bases stayed unmatched. The CDR3 totals 17 residues. Germline loops: CDR1 LGHNA, CDR2 YSLEER. The CDR3: CASSQGGGTSGTYEQYF. CDR3 sequence (DNA): TGCGCCAGCAGCCAAGGGGGGGGGACTAGCGGGACCTACGAGCAGTACTTC.

This clone was recorded only once. The chain links TRBV10-3 to TRBJ1-2, with D maybe TRBD1 (6 bases). The ends were cut back, 4 bases at V and 3 bases at J, with 12 bases in the middle. CDR1 and CDR2 from the germline V gene are ENHRY and SYGVKD. The CDR3 has 14 residues. The CDR3 loop is CAISAAGADYGYTF. The CDR3, as DNA: TGTGCCATCAGTGCGGCAGGGGCTGACTATGGCTACACCTTC.

A remark on this clone: Within the sample, other DNA sequences also encode this same CDR3. DNA of the CDR3: TGTGCCAGCAGTCTAGCGGGAGGGCGGCAGTTCTTC. It specifies CASSLAGGRQFF. This chain joins TRBV27 and TRBJ2-1, with 12 bases lining up with TRBD2. V lost 5 bases and J lost 12; bases outside the gene matches: 2. The germline CDR1 and CDR2 sequences are MNHEY and SMNVEV (reference sequence). This CDR3 contains 12 residues.

A few counts support this clone. The chain links TRBV28 to TRBJ1-1; D is unresolved. The CDR3 contains 12 residues. From germline, CDR1 is MDHEN and CDR2 SYDVKM. Deletions cut 2 bases from V and 3 bases from J, with 4 bases between. The CDR3: CASSLMDTEAFF. The CDR3 nucleotides read TGTGCCAGCAGTTTAATGGACACTGAAGCTTTCTTT.

The chain couples TRBV10-3 to TRBJ1-2, with TRBD1 as a possible D gene (6 bases). With 7 bases removed from V and 2 bases from J, the gap between germline ends came to 11 bases. Germline V CDR1 and CDR2: ENHRY, SYGVKD. The CDR3 runs 13 residues. The CDR3 coding sequence is TGTGCCATCACTAATCAGGGGAACTATGGCTACACCTTC. Its protein is CAITNQGNYGYTF.

The chain is built from TRBV14 and TRBJ2-2; 7 nucleotides agree with TRBD1. The CDR3 is 16 amino acids. The germline V gene has CDR1 SGHDN and CDR2 FVKESK. V lost 6 bases and J lost 1; bases outside the gene matches: 8. CDR3: CASRRSRTGNTGELFF. DNA of the CDR3: TGTGCCAGCAGGAGGAGTCGGACAGGGAACACCGGGGAGCTGTTTTTT.

CDR3 sequence reads: CASSDGTTIYNEQFF. For the CDR3, the DNA is TGTGCCAGCAGCGATGGGACTACGATCTACAATGAGCAGTTCTTC. V usage is TRBV7-3 and J usage is TRBJ2-1; 7 positions match TRBD2. The germline V gene encodes CDR1 SGHTA and CDR2 FQGTGA. The CDR3 extends over 15 amino acids. V lost 5 bases and J lost 3; bases outside the gene matches: 7.

This clone was detected only once. The chain recombines TRBV5-1 with TRBJ2-7, with 9 bases lining up with TRBD2. V shed 2 bases, J shed 0 bases, and the junction held 12 bases outside the gene matches. Looked up from germline, CDR1 is SGHRS and CDR2 is YFSETQ. This CDR3 spans 18 amino acids. The CDR3 is CASSLRTSESFLSYEQYF. The CDR3 DNA follows: TGCGCCAGCAGCTTACGGACTAGCGAGAGCTTCCTCTCCTACGAGCAGTACTTC.

V and J are TRBV7-9 and TRBJ1-4; 11 nucleotides align to TRBD1. The CDR3 runs 16 residues. CDR1 and CDR2 (germline): SEHNR, FQNEAQ (reference sequence). V dropped 5 bases and J dropped 4; count of bases not matched to a gene: 6. This CDR3 reads CASSTGQGVSNEKLFF. DNA for the CDR3: TGTGCCAGCAGCACGGGACAGGGGGTCAGTAATGAAAAACTGTTTTTT.

The chain employs TRBV18 and TRBJ2-2, with D hard to call. Trimming removed 6 bases at V and 0 bases at J, with 11 bases between. The CDR3 totals 15 residues. CDR1 is KGHSH, CDR2 LQKENI, per germline. Here the CDR3 reads CASSVNFANTGELFF. CDR3 nucleotides: TGTGCCAGCTCTGTAAACTTCGCGAACACCGGGGAGCTGTTTTTT.

This clone was detected only once. This chain joins TRBV7-8 and TRBJ2-7; 7 nucleotides line up with TRBD1. The CDR3 has 12 residues. Unmatched junction bases numbered 3, after V lost 4 bases and J lost 6 bases. The germline V gene has CDR1 SGHVS and CDR2 FQNEAQ. The CDR3 nucleotides are TGTGCCAGCAGCTGGACAGGTGCCGAGCAGTACTTC. Its protein product is CASSWTGAEQYF.

The J gene is TRBJ2-1, the V gene TRBV5-1; D might be TRBD2 (7 bases). Trimming left V 4 bases short and J 9 bases short, with 20 bases between. The CDR3 contains 15 residues. Germline assignment: CDR1 SGHRS and CDR2 YFSETQ. The CDR3 DNA reads TGCGCCAGCAGCCCCCCCGGGGGCGGGGAGGGTGAGCAGTTCTTC. Residues: CASSPPGGGEGEQFF.

V and J are TRBV5-4 and TRBJ2-5; D is undetermined. Germline V gives CDR1 SGHNT, CDR2 YYREEE (reference sequence). The ends were cut back, 7 bases at V and 4 bases at J, with 11 bases in the middle. The CDR3 spans 12 residues. DNA for the CDR3: TGTGCCAGCGCGAGAACTGGAGAGACCCAGTACTTC. This sequence encodes CASARTGETQYF.